This section outlines one T cell receptor (beta chain) sequence together with its context. Its target antigen remains unknown. No much larger clone exists at a distance of one base, and base qualities are not known. This record belongs to a study of T cells after yellow fever vaccination (dated by TCRdb to about 2019). With respect to the entire study: Libraries from fractions with low cell numbers were prepared with the SMART-Seq v4 Ultra Low Input RNA kit. To follow T-cell clones before and after primary and booster YFV17D yellow fever vaccination, bulk TCR alpha and beta repertoires were sequenced over time. The cohort comprised two healthy male donors, one aged 18 to 30 and one aged 30 to 40 years. Blood was collected at multiple timepoints before and after primary and secondary immunization, and bulk PBMC replicates and cell subsets were isolated. What the work shows at the level of the full study, not this receptor alone: Because only a couple of donors were included in the study, the extent to which the findings can be generalized is limited. After the booster, most of the clones that had expanded following primary vaccination were detected again (96% of CD4 and around 88% of CD8), which suggests that memory was broadly maintained. The secondary T-cell response was found to be weaker but faster than the primary response, with a peak reached on day 5 rather than on day 15. A small share of clonotypes was detected in both CD4 and CD8 compartments, with the overlap likely arising from convergent recombination. Computational filtering was required because FACS-sorted repertoires could contain abundant contaminating clonotypes from the bulk population.

According to the study, the label for this sample's treatment or condition signals: live attenuated yellow fever vaccine strain. Two biological replicates of bulk PBMCs were collected at each blood-draw timepoint. PBMCs were isolated from peripheral blood using a standard Ficoll-Paque protocol. TriZol was used to extract RNA from bulk PBMCs, from CD4 and CD8 fractions, and from dextramer-positive and dextramer-negative fractions. The germline V gene provides CDR1 SQVTM and CDR2 ANQGSEA. Trimming removed 5 bases from V and 2 bases from J, leaving 7 bases between the germline ends. The CDR3 spans 13 residues, from the cysteine through the phenylalanine. Only CDR3 DNA is held: 39 bases, read in frame from base 1. Reads for this sample came from an Illumina NovaSeq 6000. TCR cDNA was made using 5'RACE template switching, a step that added a universal primer site and unique molecular identifiers. Priming of cDNA synthesis was performed from both the TCR alpha and TCR beta constant segments. Library amplification used two PCR steps, and the second PCR step added sample barcodes and sequencing adapters. Sequencing of libraries was done on Illumina HiSeq 2500 (2x100 bp) or NovaSeq (2x150 bp). The published analysis was carried out like this. Reads were demultiplexed and collapsed into UMI consensus sequences with MIGEC, and V(D)J alignment was performed with MiXCR. Vaccine-responding clonotypes were identified with edgeR using replicate PBMC samples, with FDR below 0.01 and a log2 fold change above 5 up to day 15 being required. CD4 or CD8 identity was assigned to each bulk clonotype according to whether the clonotype was present at higher abundance in the sequenced CD4 repertoire or the sequenced CD8 repertoire. Using fastp trimming at Q25 and MiXCR clonotype assembly, TCRdb reanalyzed the public sequencing data and kept in-frame beta chains. When rows share a CDR3 protein, they turn into one entry using the most common DNA and genes. For this entry, the V and J calls and clone size follow TCRdb and not the study's own pipeline. This sample lists about 350,000 distinct CDR3 sequences; roughly 3.9% were detected once. Of the sample, 20% to 25% falls within the top ten clones.

Sequenced here: PBMCs, sampled 5 days after the yellow fever booster vaccination. Here the chain combines TRBV29-1 and TRBJ2-6; the best D guess is TRBD1, with 6 bases matching. This clonotype originated in a man between 18 and 29 years old who received the YFV17D yellow fever vaccine. DNA sequence: TGCAGCGTTCAGGGGACTGGGGCCAACGTCCTGACTTTC. The translation is CSVQGTGANVLTF.